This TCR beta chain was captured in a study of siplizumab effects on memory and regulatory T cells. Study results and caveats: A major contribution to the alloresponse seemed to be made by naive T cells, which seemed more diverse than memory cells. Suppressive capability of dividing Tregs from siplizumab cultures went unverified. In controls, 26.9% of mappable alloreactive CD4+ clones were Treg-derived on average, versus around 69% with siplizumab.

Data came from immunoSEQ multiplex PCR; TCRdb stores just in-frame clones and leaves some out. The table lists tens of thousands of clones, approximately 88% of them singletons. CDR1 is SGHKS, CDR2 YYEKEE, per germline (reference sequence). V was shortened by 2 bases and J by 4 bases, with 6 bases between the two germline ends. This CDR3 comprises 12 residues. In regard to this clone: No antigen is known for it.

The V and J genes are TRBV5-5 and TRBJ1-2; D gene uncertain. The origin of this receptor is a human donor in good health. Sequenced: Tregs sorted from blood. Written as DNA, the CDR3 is TGTGCCAGCAGCTTCATTGGCTATGGCTACACCTTC. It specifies CASSFIGYGYTF.